These 15 T cell receptor beta chains were all obtained from the same sample, sequenced in a study of response to subunit inactivated influenza vaccine. TCRdb redid the calling of the RT-PCR reads with MiXCR, one entry per CDR3 protein. The sample contains about 310,000 distinct CDR3 sequences, just over 20% of which appear only once. The sample was PBMCs from blood, taken approximately 22 months after vaccination. The receptors here all came from a man between 50 and 70 years old who received an inactivated influenza vaccine.

The chain has TRBV7-9 and TRBJ2-3, with D tentatively TRBD2 (6 bases). V lost 5 bases and J 6 bases, leaving 12 bases between the germline ends. The CDR3 contains 13 residues. Per the germline V gene, CDR1 is SEHNR and CDR2 is FQNEAQ (reference sequence). CDR3 amino acids: CASSTTSFDTQYF. CDR3 coding DNA: TGTGCCAGCAGCACCACTAGCTTTGATACGCAGTATTTT. Together with reference TRBV7-9 and TRBJ2-3, the CDR3 gives the full variable domain: DTGVSQNPRHKITKRGQNVTFRCDPISEHNRLYWYRQTLGQGPEFLTYFQNEAQLEKSRLLSDRFSAERPKGSFSTLEIQRTEQGDSAMYLCASSTTSFDTQYFGPGTRLTVL.

This chain connects TRBV11-3 to TRBJ2-1; tentative D call: TRBD2 (6 bases). V lost 3 bases, J lost 0 bases, and 9 bases lay in between. In germline, CDR1 is SGHNT, CDR2 YENEEA. The CDR3 is 15 amino acids. For the CDR3, the DNA is TGTGCCAGCAGCTTGCGGGGAACCTCCTACAATGAGCAGTTCTTC. Translating it yields CASSLRGTSYNEQFF.

This clonotype has just one count. This chain joins TRBV29-1 and TRBJ1-1, with D possibly TRBD1 on 6 matching bases. This CDR3 spans 14 amino acids. CDR1 is SQVTM, CDR2 ANQGSEA, per germline. Deletions cut 7 bases from V and 3 bases from J, with 18 bases between. In DNA form, the CDR3 reads TGCAGCGCCAGTGGGGGCGGTCCTTACACTGAAGCTTTCTTT. Protein sequence: CSASGGGPYTEAFF.

This clonotype turned up a few times. The V gene is TRBV28, the J gene TRBJ1-2, with D unclear. The V end lost 8 bases, the J end lost 0 bases, and 10 bases lay between the germline ends. In germline, CDR1 is MDHEN, CDR2 SYDVKM. There are 13 residues in the CDR3. This CDR3 reads CASQFGANYGYTF. Written as DNA, the CDR3 is TGTGCCAGCCAATTCGGCGCTAACTATGGCTACACCTTC.

This clonotype was detected only once. The chain combines TRBV20-1 with TRBJ2-7, with 7 bases matching TRBD2. The CDR3 runs to 14 residues. Unmatched junction bases numbered 6, after V lost 1 base and J lost 3 bases. Germline V lookup: CDR1 DFQATT, CDR2 SNEGSKA (reference sequence). The CDR3 sequence: CSARAGLADYEQYF. The CDR3 DNA reads TGCAGTGCTAGAGCTGGGCTAGCGGACTACGAGCAGTACTTC.

This clonotype was seen a handful of times. This rearrangement joins TRBV15 to TRBJ2-5; D call uncertain. Looked up from germline, CDR1 is LNHNV and CDR2 is YYDKDF (reference sequence). Trimming pared 4 bases from V and 0 bases from J, leaving 12 bases between. The CDR3 runs to 15 residues. For the CDR3, the DNA is TGTGCCACCAGCACTGTTTCTAGTCACCAAGAGACCCAGTACTTC. It yields the protein CATSTVSSHQETQYF.

This chain joins TRBV19 and TRBJ1-5; 8 bases are a match to TRBD1. CDR3 size: 17 residues. J was trimmed by 0 bases and V by 0 bases; bases with no gene match: 4. The germline CDR1 and CDR2 sequences are LNHDA and SQIVND (reference sequence). The CDR3 is CASSIDGTGYSNQPQHF. In DNA form, the CDR3 reads TGTGCCAGTAGTATAGACGGGACAGGTTATAGCAATCAGCCCCAGCATTTT.

This clonotype was observed a handful of times. The chain joins TRBV7-9 to TRBJ2-3; no clear D. V was trimmed by 5 bases and J by 4 bases, leaving 10 bases between them. CDR3 length: 13 amino acids. Germline V gene sequence: CDR1 SEHNR, CDR2 FQNEAQ (reference sequence). CDR3: CASSPLSPDTQYF. The CDR3 DNA is TGTGCCAGCAGCCCACTCAGTCCAGATACGCAGTATTTT.

In this sample, this clonotype turned up a few times. The rearrangement links TRBV6-1 to TRBJ1-4; D is unresolved. Trimming took off 2 bases at V and 6 bases at J, with 7 bases between the two ends. The CDR3 totals 13 residues. CDR1 and CDR2 (germline): MNHNS, SASEGT. The CDR3 spells CASSEFRYEKLFF. The CDR3 region has the DNA TGTGCCAGCAGTGAATTCAGATATGAAAAACTGTTTTTT.

This clonotype was recorded a few times. The rearrangement uses TRBV12-3 or TRBV12-4 and TRBJ1-3; D gene unclear. CDR3 length equals 15 residues. Trimming removed 2 bases at V and 0 bases at J, with 8 bases between. In DNA, the CDR3 is TGTGCCAGCAGTTTAAGGACTCACTCTGGAAACACCATATATTTT. Its translation is CASSLRTHSGNTIYF.

Only a few counts were recorded for this clonotype. J is TRBJ2-2 and V is TRBV5-1; possible D gene TRBD1, 6 bases. Germline values: CDR1 SGHRS, CDR2 YFSETQ. The germline V and J ends were trimmed by 0 bases and 4 bases, with 10 bases remaining between them. This CDR3 has 15 residues. CDR3 sequence reads: CASSLVQGPTGELFF. CDR3 bases: TGCGCCAGCAGCTTGGTACAGGGCCCCACCGGGGAGCTGTTTTTT. The whole variable domain, filled in from reference TRBV5-1 and TRBJ2-2, reads KAGVTQTPRYLIKTRGQQVTLSCSPISGHRSVSWYQQTPGQGLQFLFEYFSETQRNKGNFPGRFSGRQFSNSRSEMNVSTLELGDSALYLCASSLVQGPTGELFFGEGSRLTVL.

The V call is TRBV4-1, the J call TRBJ1-2; no firm D call. This CDR3 comprises 15 residues. Germline-derived CDR1 and CDR2 are MGHRA and YSYEKL. V gave up 0 bases and J gave up 4 bases, with 12 bases separating them. CDR3 nucleotides: TGCGCCAGCAGCCAAGAGCAGTTCGTCGGCTATGGCTACACCTTC. It is translated as CASSQEQFVGYGYTF.

This clonotype has just a few counts. No DNA is shown, since the ends of the CDR3 on it are uncertain; the CDR3 is the one TCRdb lists. This chain's CDR3 is CASSRGDPVLRNF. The chain employs TRBV28 and TRBJ2-5. Germline lookup yields CDR1 MDHEN and CDR2 SYDVKM. With termini counted, the CDR3 has 13 amino acids.

The chain uses TRBV5-1 and TRBJ1-1; 7 bases are a match to TRBD1. Germline V gene data show CDR1 as SGHRS and CDR2 as YFSETQ. The CDR3 covers 15 residues. V lost 0 bases and J lost 5; bases outside the gene matches: 7. CDR3 protein: CASSLERTGRTEAFF. The CDR3 DNA reads as TGCGCCAGCAGCTTGGAAAGGACAGGTAGGACTGAAGCTTTCTTT.

The V gene is TRBV15, the J gene TRBJ2-7, with 9 bases that match TRBD2. The CDR3 contains 15 residues. CDR1 LNHNV and CDR2 YYDKDF come from the germline V gene (reference sequence). V gave up 0 bases and J gave up 3 bases; unmatched junction bases: 3. DNA for the CDR3: TGTGCCACCAGCAGAGATGCGGGAGGGATCTACGAGCAGTACTTC. As protein: CATSRDAGGIYEQYF.